This T cell receptor (beta chain) derives from a study of identical twins. Points from the study as a whole: Invariant MAIT and iNKT cells are populations that could partly confound zero-insertion analyses. Instead of following the same donors, the conclusions were based on cross-sectional statistical analysis.

Template switching introduced a universal primer site, and the cDNA bore unique molecular identifiers. TCRdb analysed the 5' RACE reads with MiXCR anew, one entry per CDR3 protein. The data show 570,000 or so distinct CDR3 sequences, 9.6% seen once. This clonotype was recorded at least ten times. The target antigen is unknown. V was trimmed by 4 bases and J by 0 bases, leaving 9 bases between them. This CDR3 is 15 amino acids long. Germline loops: CDR1 LGHNA, CDR2 YSLEER. This sample was shared with a second study, whose subject was yellow fever vaccine responses in identical twins.

This receptor was taken from a woman aged 18-35 years in good health. This rearrangement joins TRBV4-3 to TRBJ1-4, with TRBD1 as a possible D gene (5 bases). Sequencing used PBMCs. In DNA form, the CDR3 reads TGCGCCAGCAGCCGGGACGCCGCAACTAATGAAAAACTGTTTTTT. This encodes CASSRDAATNEKLFF.